Listed below are T cell receptor beta chains from one sample, sequenced in a study of cytomegalovirus exposure and HLA in healthy donors. TCRdb keeps only in-frame clones here, not all; method: immunoSEQ multiplex PCR. The sample shows 95,000 to 150,000 clones, roughly three quarters of them seen only once. Material for sequencing was PBMCs. The receptors here all came from a woman between 25 and 40 years old in good health and CMV-seronegative. Both conserved end residues are part of each CDR3. The D gene is left open where the match is weak. Clone size is given for some rows only: seen once, a few or many times, or a class if the clone is expanded.

D,V,size,J,CDR3,DNA
NA,TRBV7-9,NA,TRBJ1-5,CASSLRGGADQPQHF,TGTGCCAGCAGCCTTAGGGGGGGTGCGGATCAGCCCCAGCATTTT
NA,TRBV5-1,NA,TRBJ1-1,CASSTGTQNTEAFF,TGCGCCAGCAGCACCGGGACACAAAACACTGAAGCTTTCTTT
NA,TRBV30,NA,TRBJ1-6,CAWSRAGQYNSPLHF,TGTGCCTGGAGTAGGGCAGGGCAATATAATTCACCCCTCCACTTT
NA,TRBV25-1,NA,TRBJ2-3,CASRAGGDTQYF,TGTGCCAGCAGGGCAGGGGGGGATACGCAGTATTTT
NA,TRBV7-8,NA,TRBJ2-1,CASSYQYNEQFF,TGTGCCAGCAGCTATCAGTACAATGAGCAGTTCTTC
NA,TRBV6-1,few,TRBJ1-5,CASSTHRGNQPQHF,TGTGCCAGCAGTACGCACAGGGGCAATCAGCCCCAGCATTTT
NA,TRBV7-2,once,TRBJ1-4,CASSRGIGEKLFF,TGTGCCAGCAGTAGAGGGATCGGAGAAAAACTGTTTTTT
NA,TRBV6-1,few,TRBJ1-5,CAAGVLDNQPQHF,TGTGCCGCCGGGGTATTAGACAATCAGCCCCAGCATTTT
NA,TRBV7-9,NA,TRBJ1-1,CASSLAAGQNTEAFF,TGTGCCAGCAGCTTGGCGGCAGGGCAGAACACTGAAGCTTTCTTT
NA,TRBV29-1,NA,TRBJ2-7,CSVVIPGPGAEQYF,TGCAGCGTTGTTATCCCGGGACCAGGGGCCGAGCAGTACTTC
TRBD1,TRBV19,NA,TRBJ2-2,CASSRQGARTGELFF,TGTGCCAGTAGTCGACAGGGGGCGAGGACCGGGGAGCTGTTTTTT
NA,TRBV6-5,NA,TRBJ1-5,CASRRGLGQPQHF,TGTGCCAGCCGGAGGGGTCTAGGTCAGCCCCAGCATTTT
NA,TRBV9,NA,TRBJ2-1,CASSVGATGYNEQFF,TGTGCCAGCAGCGTAGGAGCGACGGGTTACAATGAGCAGTTCTTC
TRBD2,TRBV27,NA,TRBJ2-7,CASSKGTSGRNEQYF,TGTGCCAGCAGTAAAGGGACTAGCGGTAGGAACGAGCAGTACTTC
NA,TRBV19,NA,TRBJ2-7,CASRAGQSSYEQYF,TGTGCCAGTAGGGCCGGACAGAGCTCCTACGAGCAGTACTTC
NA,TRBV19,NA,TRBJ1-5,CASSIGGRQPQHF,TGTGCCAGTAGTATAGGGGGGCGTCAGCCCCAGCATTTT
NA,TRBV21-1,NA,TRBJ1-2,CATPGQSYGYTF,TGTGCCACCCCGGGACAGAGCTATGGCTACACCTTC
TRBD1,TRBV30,once,TRBJ2-7,CAWSVPYTGTGLYEQYF,TGTGCCTGGAGTGTCCCCTACACCGGGACAGGACTATACGAGCAGTACTTC
NA,TRBV27,NA,TRBJ2-7,CASSYGTHYEQYF,TGTGCCAGCAGTTACGGGACACATTACGAGCAGTACTTC
NA,TRBV7-8,NA,TRBJ2-1,CASSPTGVWQFF,TGTGCCAGCAGCCCCACGGGGGTTTGGCAGTTCTTC
TRBD1,TRBV10-3,NA,TRBJ1-5,CAISELGGSASNQPQHF,TGTGCCATCAGTGAGTTAGGGGGCTCAGCTAGCAATCAGCCCCAGCATTTT
NA,TRBV28,NA,TRBJ2-1,CASSLGVAGPYNEQFF,TGTGCCAGCAGTCTAGGCGTGGCGGGACCTTACAATGAGCAGTTCTTC
TRBD1,TRBV2,NA,TRBJ1-2,CASSGDRGRLHGYTF,TGTGCCAGCAGTGGAGACAGGGGGCGCCTTCATGGCTACACCTTC
TRBD2,TRBV14,NA,TRBJ2-1,CASSQLLAGGRNEQFF,TGTGCCAGCAGCCAGTTACTAGCGGGAGGGCGGAATGAGCAGTTCTTC
NA,TRBV6-5,NA,TRBJ2-7,CASSRVSAAYEQYF,TGTGCCAGCAGTCGCGTGTCCGCTGCCTACGAGCAGTACTTC
NA,TRBV13,few,TRBJ1-2,CASTAGRGSDYGYTF,TGTGCCAGCACCGCCGGGAGGGGCTCAGACTATGGCTACACCTTC
NA,TRBV19,NA,TRBJ1-2,CASRERSGYTF,TGTGCCAGTAGAGAGAGGAGCGGCTACACCTTC
TRBD2,TRBV6-1,NA,TRBJ2-3,CASSGLAGEGTDTQYF,TGTGCCAGCAGTGGATTAGCGGGAGAGGGCACAGATACGCAGTATTTT